This T cell receptor (beta chain) was retrieved from a study of neurological immune-mediated disorders. Each CDR3 protein is one row after TCRdb ran MiXCR on the 5' RACE reads. The repertoire holds 50,000 to 60,000 distinct CDR3 sequences, about 4% seen once, with around 2% in the top ten. This clonotype was counted ten times or more. With 5 bases removed from V and 2 bases from J, the gap between germline ends came to 10 bases. Germline V gives CDR1 SGHRS, CDR2 YFSETQ. This CDR3 has 13 residues. The receptor was derived from a woman in her thirties or forties with multiple sclerosis. This chain uses TRBV5-1 with TRBJ1-1; D may be TRBD1 (6 bases). The sample was CD4+ T cells from blood. DNA of the CDR3: TGCGCCAGCAGGGGACAAGATAACACTGAAGCTTTCTTT. The encoded protein is CASRGQDNTEAFF.